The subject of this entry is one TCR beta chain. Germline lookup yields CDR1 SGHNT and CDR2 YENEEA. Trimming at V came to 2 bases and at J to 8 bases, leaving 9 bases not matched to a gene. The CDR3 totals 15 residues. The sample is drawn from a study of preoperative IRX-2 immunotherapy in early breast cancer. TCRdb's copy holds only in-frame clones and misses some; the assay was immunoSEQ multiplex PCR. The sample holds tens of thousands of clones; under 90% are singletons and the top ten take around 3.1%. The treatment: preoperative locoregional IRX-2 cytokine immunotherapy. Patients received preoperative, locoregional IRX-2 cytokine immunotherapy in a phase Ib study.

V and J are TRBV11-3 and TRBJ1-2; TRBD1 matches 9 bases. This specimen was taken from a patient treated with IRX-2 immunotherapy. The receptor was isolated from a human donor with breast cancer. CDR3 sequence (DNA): TGTGCCAGCAGCTTATTCCCTCGGACAGGGGAAGGCTACACCTTC. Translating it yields CASSLFPRTGEGYTF. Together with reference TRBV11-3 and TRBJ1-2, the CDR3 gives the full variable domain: EAGVVQSPRYKIIEKKQPVAFWCNPISGHNTLYWYLQNLGQGPELLIRYENEEAVDDSQLPKDRFSAERLKGVDSTLKIQPAELGDSAVYLCASSLFPRTGEGYTFGSGTRLTVV.